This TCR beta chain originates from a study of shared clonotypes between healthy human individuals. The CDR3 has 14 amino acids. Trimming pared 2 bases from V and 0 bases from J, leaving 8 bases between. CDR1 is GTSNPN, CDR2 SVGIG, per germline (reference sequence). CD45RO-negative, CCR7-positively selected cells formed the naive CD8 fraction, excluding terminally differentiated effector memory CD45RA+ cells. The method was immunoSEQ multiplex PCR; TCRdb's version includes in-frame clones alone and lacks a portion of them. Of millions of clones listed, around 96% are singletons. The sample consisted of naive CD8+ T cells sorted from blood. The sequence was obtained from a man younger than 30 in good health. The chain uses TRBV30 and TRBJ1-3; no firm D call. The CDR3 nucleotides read TGTGCCTGGAGTCAGGTGGCCTCTGGAAACACCATATATTTT. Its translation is CAWSQVASGNTIYF.